The 10 T cell receptor beta chains given below trace back to one sample, sequenced in a study of cytomegalovirus exposure and HLA in healthy donors. 13 Jbeta primers and 60 Vbeta primers were used for the PCR. Only in-frame clones appear in the TCRdb table, and some are missing; sequencing was by immunoSEQ multiplex PCR. The sample has 70,000 to 100,000 clones, nearly 80% seen once. Sequences were obtained from PBMCs. Receptor source: a woman aged 50 to 60 in good health and CMV-seropositive.

The count of this clone is one. The chain couples TRBV7-6 to TRBJ1-6, with 9 bases matching TRBD1. V was pared by 7 bases and J by 8 bases, with 6 bases of the junction left unmatched. CDR3 length: 14 residues. From germline, CDR1 is SGHVS and CDR2 FNYEAQ. Here the CDR3 DNA reads TGTGCCAGCAAGGGACAGGGCTCGTATTCACCCCTCCACTTT. This encodes CASKGQGSYSPLHF.

The gene calls are TRBV4-1 and TRBJ2-1; 9 bases map to TRBD2. Germline V gene data show CDR1 as MGHRA and CDR2 as YSYEKL. This CDR3 has 17 amino acids. Trimming removed 0 bases from V and 2 bases from J; junction bases left unmatched: 5. CDR3 nucleotide sequence: TGCGCCAGCAGCCAAGATGCGGGAGGGGCGGCCTACAATGAGCAGTTCTTC. It codes for CASSQDAGGAAYNEQFF.

The rearrangement uses TRBV2 and TRBJ1-4; weak D call: TRBD1 (5 bases). With 7 bases removed from V and 4 bases from J, the gap between germline ends came to 16 bases. Germline V gene lookup returns CDR1 SNHLY and CDR2 FYNNEI. The CDR3 totals 15 residues. For the CDR3, the DNA is TGTGCCAGCACCCTATTGGGGCTTCATAATGAAAAACTGTTTTTT. It encodes CASTLLGLHNEKLFF.

The V gene is TRBV2, the J gene TRBJ1-3, with unresolved D. CDR1 is SNHLY, CDR2 FYNNEI, per germline. The CDR3 length is 16 residues. V was pared by 7 bases and J by 7 bases, with 23 bases between. The CDR3: CASNNKRVGRRNTIYF. The DNA for the CDR3 is TGTGCCAGCAACAATAAGAGGGTGGGTCGGCGGAACACCATATATTTT.

V and J are TRBV4-2 and TRBJ1-4, with D possibly matching TRBD1 (5 bases). V lost 1 base and J 5 bases, leaving 11 bases between the germline ends. The CDR3 is 15 amino acids. CDR1 is LGHNA and CDR2 is YNFKEQ in the germline V gene. CDR3 loop: CASSQAYRGNEKLFF. CDR3 bases: TGTGCCAGCAGCCAAGCCTATAGGGGCAATGAAAAACTGTTTTTT.

The V gene is TRBV18, the J gene TRBJ1-5, with a tentative D call TRBD1 (6 bases). Germline CDR1 and CDR2: KGHSH and LQKENI. This CDR3 contains 17 residues. Trimming removed 3 bases at V and 0 bases at J, with 15 bases between. CDR3 sequence: CASSPTGYQDSNQPQHF. The DNA of the CDR3 is TGTGCCAGCTCACCTACAGGGTACCAGGATAGCAATCAGCCCCAGCATTTT.

The chain couples TRBV5-1 to TRBJ2-2; no clear D. There are 13 residues in the CDR3. Trimming left V 6 bases short and J 1 base short, with 7 bases between. Germline CDR1 SGHRS, CDR2 YFSETQ. The CDR3 DNA sequence: TGCGCCAGCACCTCAGAGAACACCGGGGAGCTGTTTTTT. It specifies CASTSENTGELFF. The full variable domain, completed using reference TRBV5-1 and TRBJ2-2, is KAGVTQTPRYLIKTRGQQVTLSCSPISGHRSVSWYQQTPGQGLQFLFEYFSETQRNKGNFPGRFSGRQFSNSRSEMNVSTLELGDSALYLCASTSENTGELFFGEGSRLTVL.

CDR3 sequence: CASNWGRGNQPQHF. DNA for the CDR3: TGTGCCAGTAATTGGGGCAGAGGCAATCAGCCCCAGCATTTT. The chain joins TRBV19 to TRBJ1-5; maybe TRBD1 (5 bases). The germline gives CDR1 LNHDA, CDR2 SQIVND (reference sequence). The CDR3 consists of 14 residues. V was shortened by 7 bases and J by 2 bases, with 12 bases between the two germline ends.

There are a few counts of this clone. The rearrangement uses TRBV5-1 and TRBJ1-2; TRBD1 might be the D (6 bases). The CDR3 contains 14 residues. Germline V lookup: CDR1 SGHRS, CDR2 YFSETQ. The germline V and J ends were trimmed by 4 bases and 8 bases, with 18 bases remaining between them. The chain's CDR3 is CASSIGQRLDGYTF. CDR3 nucleotide sequence: TGCGCCAGCAGCATCGGACAGAGGCTGGACGGCTACACCTTC.

This clone showed up just a few times. This chain joins TRBV6-4 and TRBJ1-2; 9 positions match TRBD1. The CDR3 loop spans 16 amino acids. Losses at the gene ends were 6 bases for V and 7 bases for J; bases not matched to a gene: 15. The germline V gene has CDR1 MRHNA and CDR2 SNTAGT. The CDR3 here is CASRSGTGPLAGGYTF. CDR3 sequence (DNA): TGTGCCAGCAGATCCGGGACAGGGCCCTTAGCGGGTGGCTACACCTTC.